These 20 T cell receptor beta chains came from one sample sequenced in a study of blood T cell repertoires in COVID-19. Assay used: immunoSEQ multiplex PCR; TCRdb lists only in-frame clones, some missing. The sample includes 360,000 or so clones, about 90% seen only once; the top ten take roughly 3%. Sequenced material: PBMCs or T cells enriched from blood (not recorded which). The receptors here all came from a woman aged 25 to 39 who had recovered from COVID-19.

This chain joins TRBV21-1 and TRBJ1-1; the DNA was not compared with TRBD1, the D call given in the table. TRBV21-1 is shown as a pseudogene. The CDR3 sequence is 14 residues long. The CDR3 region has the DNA TGTGCCAGCAGCAGCCCCGGGACAGGGTTTGAAGCTTTCTTT. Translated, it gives CASSSPGTGFEAFF.

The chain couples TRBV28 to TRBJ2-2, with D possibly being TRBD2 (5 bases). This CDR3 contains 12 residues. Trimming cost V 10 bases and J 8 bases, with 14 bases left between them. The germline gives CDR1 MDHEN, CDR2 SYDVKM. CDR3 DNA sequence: TGTGCCACGGGAACCCCCAGGGGGGAGCTGTTTTTT. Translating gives CATGTPRGELFF. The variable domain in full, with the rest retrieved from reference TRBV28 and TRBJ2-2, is DVKVTQSSRYLVKRTGEKVFLECVQDMDHENMFWYRQDPGLGLRLIYFSYDVKMKEKGDIPEGYSVSREKKERFSLILESASTNQTSMYLCATGTPRGELFFGEGSRLTVL.

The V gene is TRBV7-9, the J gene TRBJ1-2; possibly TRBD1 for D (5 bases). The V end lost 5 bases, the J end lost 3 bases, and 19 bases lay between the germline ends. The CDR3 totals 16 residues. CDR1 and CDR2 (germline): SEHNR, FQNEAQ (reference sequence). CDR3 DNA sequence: TGTGCCAGCAGCCTATCGGAGGGGAGGGATGACTATGGCTACACCTTC. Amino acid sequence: CASSLSEGRDDYGYTF.

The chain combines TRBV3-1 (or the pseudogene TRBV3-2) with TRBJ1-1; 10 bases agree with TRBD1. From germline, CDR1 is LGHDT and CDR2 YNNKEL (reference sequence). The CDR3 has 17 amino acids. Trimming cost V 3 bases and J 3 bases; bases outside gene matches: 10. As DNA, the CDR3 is TGTGCCAGCAGCCATCCGACAGGGGGCGCGTGGTACACTGAAGCTTTCTTT. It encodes CASSHPTGGAWYTEAFF.

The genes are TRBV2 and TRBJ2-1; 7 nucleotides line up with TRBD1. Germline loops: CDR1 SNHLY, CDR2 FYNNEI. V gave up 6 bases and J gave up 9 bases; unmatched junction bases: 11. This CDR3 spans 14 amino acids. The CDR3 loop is CASSGDRVDGEQFF. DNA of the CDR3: TGTGCCAGCAGCGGGGACAGAGTTGATGGTGAGCAGTTCTTC.

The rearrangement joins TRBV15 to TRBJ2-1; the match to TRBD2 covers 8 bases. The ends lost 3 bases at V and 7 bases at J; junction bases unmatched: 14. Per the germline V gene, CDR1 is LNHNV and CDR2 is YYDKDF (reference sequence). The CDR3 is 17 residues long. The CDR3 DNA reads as TGTGCCACCAGCAGCATCCTAACAACGGGGGGGCGGAATGAGCAGTTCTTC. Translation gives CATSSILTTGGRNEQFF.

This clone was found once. CDR3 region: CSDRPSGSDTQYF. The CDR3 coding sequence is TGCAGCGACCGTCCTAGCGGGAGCGATACGCAGTATTTT. The chain joins TRBV29-1 to TRBJ2-3, with 10 bases aligning to TRBD2. The germline V gene encodes CDR1 SQVTM and CDR2 ANQGSEA. This CDR3 has 13 residues. The J segment lost 6 bases and the V segment lost 7 bases, leaving 7 bases of the junction unmatched.

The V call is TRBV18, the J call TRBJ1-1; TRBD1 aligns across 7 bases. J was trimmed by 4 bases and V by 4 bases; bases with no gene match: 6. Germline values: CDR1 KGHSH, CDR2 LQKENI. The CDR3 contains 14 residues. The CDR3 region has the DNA TGTGCCAGCTCACACAGTCAGGGGGGCACTGAAGCTTTCTTT. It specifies CASSHSQGGTEAFF.

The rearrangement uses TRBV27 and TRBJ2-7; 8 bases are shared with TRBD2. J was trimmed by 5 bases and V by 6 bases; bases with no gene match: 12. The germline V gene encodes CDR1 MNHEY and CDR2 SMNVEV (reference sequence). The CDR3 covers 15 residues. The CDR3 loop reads CASRQPGTSFHEQYF. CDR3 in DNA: TGTGCCAGCAGGCAACCCGGGACTAGTTTCCACGAGCAGTACTTC.

The CDR3 sequence is CASRNSLREGYTF. As DNA, the CDR3 is TGTGCCAGCAGGAACAGTCTTCGGGAAGGCTACACCTTC. J is TRBJ1-2 and V is TRBV6-5; D not certain. CDR1 is MNHEY and CDR2 is SVGAGI in the germline V gene. Deletions cut 6 bases from V and 8 bases from J, with 16 bases between. This CDR3 spans 13 amino acids.

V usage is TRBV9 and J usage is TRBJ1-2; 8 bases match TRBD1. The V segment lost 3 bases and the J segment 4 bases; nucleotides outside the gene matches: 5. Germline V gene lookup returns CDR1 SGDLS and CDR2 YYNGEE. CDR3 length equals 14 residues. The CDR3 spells CASSAETGAYGYTF. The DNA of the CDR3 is TGTGCCAGCAGCGCGGAGACAGGGGCCTATGGCTACACCTTC.

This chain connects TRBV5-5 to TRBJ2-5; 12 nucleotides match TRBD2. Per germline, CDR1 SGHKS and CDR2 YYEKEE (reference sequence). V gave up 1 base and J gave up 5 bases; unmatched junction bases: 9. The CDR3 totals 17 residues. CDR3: CASSLLASGGAWETQYF. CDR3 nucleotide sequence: TGTGCCAGCAGCTTGTTGGCTAGCGGGGGGGCGTGGGAGACCCAGTACTTC.

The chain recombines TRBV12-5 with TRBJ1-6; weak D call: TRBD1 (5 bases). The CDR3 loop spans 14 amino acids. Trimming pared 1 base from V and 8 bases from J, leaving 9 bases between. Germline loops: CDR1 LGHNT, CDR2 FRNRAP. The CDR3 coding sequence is TGTGCTAGTGGTTTGGGTGGGGGGGATTCACCCCTCCACTTT. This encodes CASGLGGGDSPLHF.

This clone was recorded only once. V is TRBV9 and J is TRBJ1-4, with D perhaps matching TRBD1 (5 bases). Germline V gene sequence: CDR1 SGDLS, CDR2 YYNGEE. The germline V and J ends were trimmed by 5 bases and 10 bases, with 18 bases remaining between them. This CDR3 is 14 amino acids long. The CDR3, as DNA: TGTGCCAGCAGTCACGACAGCTCCTTAGGAAAACTGTTTTTT. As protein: CASSHDSSLGKLFF.

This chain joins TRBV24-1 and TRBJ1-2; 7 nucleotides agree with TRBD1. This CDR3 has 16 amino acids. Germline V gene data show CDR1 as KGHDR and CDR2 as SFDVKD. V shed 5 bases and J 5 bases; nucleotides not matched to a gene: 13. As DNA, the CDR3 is TGTGCCACCAGTGGCCTGGGACAGACGAAACTGTATGGCTACACCTTC. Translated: CATSGLGQTKLYGYTF.

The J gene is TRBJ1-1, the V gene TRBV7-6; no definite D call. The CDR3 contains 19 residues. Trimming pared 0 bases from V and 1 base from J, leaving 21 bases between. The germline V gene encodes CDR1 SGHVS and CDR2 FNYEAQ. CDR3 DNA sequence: TGTGCCAGCAGCTTAGCGCAGGACCCTCGAGAAGAGGGGAACACTGAAGCTTTCTTT. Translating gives CASSLAQDPREEGNTEAFF.

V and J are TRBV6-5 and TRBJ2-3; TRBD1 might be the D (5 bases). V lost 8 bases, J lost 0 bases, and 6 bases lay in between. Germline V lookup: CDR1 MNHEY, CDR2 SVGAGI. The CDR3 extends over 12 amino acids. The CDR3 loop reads CASQGSTDTQYF. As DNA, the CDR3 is TGTGCCAGCCAGGGTAGCACAGATACGCAGTATTTT.

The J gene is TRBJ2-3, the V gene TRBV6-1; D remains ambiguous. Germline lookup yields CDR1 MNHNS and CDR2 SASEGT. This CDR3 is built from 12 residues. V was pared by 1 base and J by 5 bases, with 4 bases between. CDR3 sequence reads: CASSEGRDTQYF. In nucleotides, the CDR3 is TGTGCCAGCAGTGAAGGTAGAGATACGCAGTATTTT.

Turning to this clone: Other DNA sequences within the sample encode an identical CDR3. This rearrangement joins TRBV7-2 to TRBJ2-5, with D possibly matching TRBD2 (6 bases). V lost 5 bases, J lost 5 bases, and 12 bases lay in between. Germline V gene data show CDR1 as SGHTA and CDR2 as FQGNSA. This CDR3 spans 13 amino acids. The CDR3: CASSPAGRETQYF. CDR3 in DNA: TGTGCCAGCAGCCCGGCGGGGAGGGAGACCCAGTACTTC.

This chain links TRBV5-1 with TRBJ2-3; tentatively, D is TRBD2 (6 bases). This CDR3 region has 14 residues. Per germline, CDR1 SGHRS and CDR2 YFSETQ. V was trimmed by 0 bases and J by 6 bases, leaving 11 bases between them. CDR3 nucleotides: TGCGCCAGCAGCTTGGGACTAGAGGCCGATACGCAGTATTTT. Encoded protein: CASSLGLEADTQYF.